The 5 T cell receptor beta chains below come from one sample, sequenced in a study of CD8 T cells in ankylosing spondylitis. In TCRdb, the 5' RACE reads were re-called with MiXCR into one record per CDR3 protein. The profile shows about 250,000 distinct CDR3 sequences, roughly 10% of them singletons. The sample was blood, either unsorted or a sorted T cell fraction (not recorded which). The source of these receptors is a male donor with ankylosing spondylitis or in good health (not recorded which).

This clonotype was found many times. A much more abundant neighbour one base away suggests this may be a read error. The genes are TRBV20-1 and TRBJ2-3; possibly TRBD2 for D (5 bases). The CDR3 has 12 amino acids. Trimming stripped 3 bases from V and 11 bases from J, with 15 bases between. Germline CDR1 DFQATT, CDR2 SNEGSKA (reference sequence). CDR3 sequence: CSASPDSRLQYF. The DNA of the CDR3 is TGCAGTGCTAGTCCGGACTCCCGCTTGCAGTATTTT.

This clonotype was seen many times. The chain uses TRBV4-2 and TRBJ2-2; D remains ambiguous. The V end was cut by 3 bases, the J end by 6 bases, with 5 bases between. Germline CDR1 and CDR2: LGHNA and YNFKEQ. This CDR3 has 12 residues. DNA for the CDR3: TGTGCCAGCAGCCAGGCGGCCGGGGAGCTGTTTTTT. Its protein is CASSQAAGELFF.

The chain uses TRBV5-1 and TRBJ2-2; 9 bases match TRBD2. Germline values: CDR1 SGHRS, CDR2 YFSETQ. The J segment lost 4 bases and the V segment lost 3 bases, leaving 7 bases of the junction unmatched. The length of the CDR3 is 16 residues. The CDR3 DNA is TGCGCCAGCAGCTCCGCTAGCGGGGACTTCACCGGGGAGCTGTTTTTT. It specifies CASSSASGDFTGELFF.

The rearrangement joins TRBV4-1 to TRBJ2-7; the D gene could be TRBD1 or TRBD2 (6 bases each). V lost 2 bases to trimming and J lost 4 bases, with 12 bases between them. CDR3 length: 14 residues. Germline CDR1 and CDR2: MGHRA and YSYEKL. This CDR3 reads CASSQIGGTYEQYF. CDR3 sequence (DNA): TGCGCCAGCAGCCAAATAGGGGGGACATACGAGCAGTACTTC.

The gene calls are TRBV29-1 and TRBJ2-7; 8 bases align to TRBD1. The CDR3 is made up of 14 amino acids. The V gene's germline CDR1 is SQVTM and CDR2 ANQGSEA. With V trimmed by 3 bases and J by 2 bases, 6 bases remained unmatched. CDR3 sequence: CSVDGQGPTYEQYF. The CDR3 coding sequence is TGCAGCGTTGACGGACAGGGTCCAACCTACGAGCAGTACTTC.